In its sample, the clone carrying this T cell receptor (beta chain) was seen many times. Its antigen is as yet unknown. Deletions cut 6 bases from V and 1 base from J, with 15 bases between. CDR3 length: 15 residues. The germline V gene encodes CDR1 MNHEY and CDR2 SVGAGI. TCRdb ran MiXCR on the reads and lists one entry per CDR3 protein. The sample records a few hundred thousand distinct CDR3 sequences, 25% being singletons. These data belong to a study of T cell repertoires in cytomegalovirus infection. Overall study: In the study, CMV epitopes included recently identified HLA-C-restricted and well-studied HLA-B-restricted ones. Through public TCR beta signatures, both CMV infection and matching HLA type were indicated.

General observations from the study: HLA-C-restricted TCR beta clonotypes specific for CMV led the ex vivo response. Carriers of CMV and the relevant HLA type were discriminated by public TCR beta frequency.

The sequenced sample was cultured PBMCs, obtained from culture after CMV antigen stimulation. The TCR was taken from a human donor in good health (CMV status not recorded). Some clones in this sample may be carry-over from other donors' samples. This rearrangement joins TRBV6-5 to TRBJ1-1; no firm D call. This CDR3 is CASSLSAISNTEAFF. The CDR3 coding sequence is TGTGCCAGCAGCCTAAGCGCAATCTCGAACACTGAAGCTTTCTTT.